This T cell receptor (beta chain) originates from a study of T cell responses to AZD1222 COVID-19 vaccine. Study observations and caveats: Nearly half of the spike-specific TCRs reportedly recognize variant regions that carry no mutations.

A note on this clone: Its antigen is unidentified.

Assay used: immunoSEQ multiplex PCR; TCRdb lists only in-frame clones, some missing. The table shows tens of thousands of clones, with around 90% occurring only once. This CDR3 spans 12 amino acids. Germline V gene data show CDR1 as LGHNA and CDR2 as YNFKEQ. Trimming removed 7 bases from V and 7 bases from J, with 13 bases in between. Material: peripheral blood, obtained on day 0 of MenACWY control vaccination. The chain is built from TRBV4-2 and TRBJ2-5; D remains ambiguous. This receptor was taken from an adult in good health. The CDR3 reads CASTVSPLTQYF. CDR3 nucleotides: TGTGCCAGCACCGTATCTCCCCTGACCCAGTACTTC.